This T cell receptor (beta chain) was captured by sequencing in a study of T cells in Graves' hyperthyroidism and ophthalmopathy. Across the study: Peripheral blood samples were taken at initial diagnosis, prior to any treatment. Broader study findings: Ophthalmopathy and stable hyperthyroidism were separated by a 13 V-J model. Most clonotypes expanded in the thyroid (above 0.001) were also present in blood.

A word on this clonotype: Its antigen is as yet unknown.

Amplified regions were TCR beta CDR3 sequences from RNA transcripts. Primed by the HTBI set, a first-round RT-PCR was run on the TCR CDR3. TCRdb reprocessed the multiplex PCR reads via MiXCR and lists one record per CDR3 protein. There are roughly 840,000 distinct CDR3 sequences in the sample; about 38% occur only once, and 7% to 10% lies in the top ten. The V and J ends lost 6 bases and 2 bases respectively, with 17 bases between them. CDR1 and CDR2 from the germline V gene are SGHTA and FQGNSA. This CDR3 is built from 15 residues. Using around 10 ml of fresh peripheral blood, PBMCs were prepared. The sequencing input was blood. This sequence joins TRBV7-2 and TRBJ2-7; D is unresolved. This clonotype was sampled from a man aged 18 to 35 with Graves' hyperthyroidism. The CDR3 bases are TGTGCCAGCAGATCCCCCGGAAGACGGCCCTACGAGCAGTACTTC. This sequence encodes CASRSPGRRPYEQYF.